This T cell receptor (beta chain) was identified during a study of human T cells and chemical hapten exposure. About the study: Patch tests containing 0.01% DPC, applied to the upper back, were read at 6 days.

Time point indicated: patch test 3, about 24 weeks after DPC sensitization. Treatment defined: therapeutic diphenylcyclopropenone sensitization with weekly scalp DPC. Blood was drawn before each patch test was applied. TCRdb itself ran the RACE reads through MiXCR, one entry per CDR3 protein. The sample lists 85,000 to 100,000 distinct CDR3 sequences; roughly 27% were seen once. The TCR was taken from a man aged 35-49 years with alopecia areata. Some clones in this sample may be carry-over from other donors' samples. The sequences come from whole blood, collected in connection with sensitization to the hapten diphenylcyclopropenone (DPC).

CDR3 in DNA: TGTGCCAGCAGACAAACAGGGGTTACAGATACGCAGTATTTT. Its protein product is CASRQTGVTDTQYF. This chain uses TRBV27 with TRBJ2-3, with 7 bases lining up with TRBD1. The CDR3 is made up of 14 amino acids. The germline V gene encodes CDR1 MNHEY and CDR2 SMNVEV (reference sequence). The V and J ends lost 6 bases and 3 bases, in that order; junction bases with no gene match: 6.